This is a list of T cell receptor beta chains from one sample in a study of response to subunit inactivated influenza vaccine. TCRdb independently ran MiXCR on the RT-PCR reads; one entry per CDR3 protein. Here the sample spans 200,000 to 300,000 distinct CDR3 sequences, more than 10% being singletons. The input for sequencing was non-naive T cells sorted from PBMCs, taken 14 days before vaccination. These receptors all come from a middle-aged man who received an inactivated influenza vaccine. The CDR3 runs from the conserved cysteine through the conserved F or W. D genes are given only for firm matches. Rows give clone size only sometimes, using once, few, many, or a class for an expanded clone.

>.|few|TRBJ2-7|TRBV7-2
CASSKGIRYEQYF
TGTGCCAGCAGCAAGGGGATCCGCTACGAGCAGTACTTC
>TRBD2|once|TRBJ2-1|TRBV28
CASSYSSGRSSNEQFF
TGTGCCAGCAGTTACTCTAGCGGGAGGTCTAGTAATGAGCAGTTCTTC
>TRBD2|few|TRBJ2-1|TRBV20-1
CSASGGAYNEQFF
TGCAGTGCTAGTGGGGGGGCCTACAATGAGCAGTTCTTC
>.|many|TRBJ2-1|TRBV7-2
CASSPSPFSYNEQFF
TGTGCCAGCAGTCCAAGCCCCTTCTCCTACAATGAGCAGTTCTTC
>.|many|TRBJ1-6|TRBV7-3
CASSLGYNSPLHF
TGTGCCAGCAGCTTGGGTTACAATTCACCCCTCCACTTT
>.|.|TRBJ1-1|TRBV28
CATLSGANTEAFF
TGTGCCACCCTGTCAGGGGCGAACACTGAAGCTTTCTTT
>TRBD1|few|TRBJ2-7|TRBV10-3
CAISESGTGYEQYF
TGTGCCATCAGTGAGTCCGGGACAGGCTACGAGCAGTACTTC
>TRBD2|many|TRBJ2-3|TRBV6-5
CASRRTSGVSTDTQYF
TGTGCCAGCAGAAGGACTAGCGGGGTGAGCACAGATACGCAGTATTTT
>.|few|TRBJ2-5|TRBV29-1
CSVEDWESSLGETQYF
TGCAGCGTTGAAGATTGGGAAAGTTCCTTGGGGGAGACCCAGTACTTC
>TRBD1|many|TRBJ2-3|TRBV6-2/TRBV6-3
CASRPLPGQGDTQYF
TGTGCCAGCAGACCCCTCCCGGGACAGGGGGATACGCAGTATTTT
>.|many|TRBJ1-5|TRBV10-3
CAIREVSNQPQHF
TGTGCCATCCGAGAGGTTAGCAATCAGCCCCAGCATTTT
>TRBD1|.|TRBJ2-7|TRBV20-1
CSAEDRKYYEQYF
TGCAGTGCCGAGGACAGGAAGTACTACGAGCAGTACTTC
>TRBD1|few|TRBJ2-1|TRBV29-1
CSVDGTGVTVYNEQFF
TGCAGCGTTGACGGGACAGGGGTCACGGTTTACAATGAGCAGTTCTTC
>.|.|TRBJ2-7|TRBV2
CASTEPVRKLEQYF
TGTGCCAGCACCGAGCCAGTGAGGAAACTGGAGCAGTACTTC
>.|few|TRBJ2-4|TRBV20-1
CSRYTGAKNIQYF
TGCAGTCGGTATACAGGGGCCAAAAACATTCAGTACTTC
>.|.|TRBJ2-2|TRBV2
CASSESRVTGELFF
TGTGCCAGCAGTGAATCCCGCGTTACCGGGGAGCTGTTTTTT
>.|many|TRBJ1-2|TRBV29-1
CSVGTVTYGYTF
TGCAGCGTTGGGACGGTGACCTATGGCTACACCTTC
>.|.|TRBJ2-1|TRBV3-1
CASSQRYGAGRFF
TGTGCCAGCAGCCAAAGATATGGCGCCGGTCGCTTCTTC
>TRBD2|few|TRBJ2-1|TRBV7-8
CASTLRRAGGLDEQFF
TGTGCCAGCACCCTCAGGCGGGCGGGGGGGTTGGATGAGCAGTTCTTC
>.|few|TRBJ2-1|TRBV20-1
CSARAGHEQFF
TGCAGTGCTAGAGCCGGGCATGAGCAGTTCTTC
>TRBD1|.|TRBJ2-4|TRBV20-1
CSARDGQVAKNIQYF
TGCAGTGCTAGAGACGGACAGGTCGCCAAAAACATTCAGTACTTC
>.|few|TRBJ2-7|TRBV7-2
CASSLESTRTYEQYF
TGTGCCAGCAGCTTAGAATCGACCAGAACCTACGAGCAGTACTTC
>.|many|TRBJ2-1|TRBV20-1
CSARNEGNEQFF
TGCAGTGCTAGAAATGAGGGGAATGAGCAGTTCTTC
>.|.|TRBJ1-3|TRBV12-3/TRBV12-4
CASRLDTSGNTIYF
TGTGCCAGCAGATTGGACACTTCTGGAAACACCATATATTTT
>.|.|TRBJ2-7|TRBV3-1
CASSPRLVSSYEQYF
TGTGCCAGCAGCCCCCGACTAGTATCCTCCTACGAGCAGTACTTC
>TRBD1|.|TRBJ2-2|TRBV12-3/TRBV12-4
CASSFMGQPGELFF
TGTGCCAGCAGTTTTATGGGACAGCCCGGGGAGCTGTTTTTT
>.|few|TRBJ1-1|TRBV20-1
CSAREMGIYTEAFF
TGCAGTGCTAGAGAAATGGGCATTTACACTGAAGCTTTCTTT
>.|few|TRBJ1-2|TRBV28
CASSRANYGYTF
TGTGCCAGCAGTCGCGCTAACTATGGCTACACCTTC
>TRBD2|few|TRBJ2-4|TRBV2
CASSEAGAGGSIQYF
TGTGCCAGCAGTGAAGCAGGAGCGGGGGGCAGCATTCAGTACTTC
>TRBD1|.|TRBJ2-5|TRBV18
CASSPGTGPQETQYF
TGTGCCAGCTCACCCGGGACAGGACCCCAAGAGACCCAGTACTTC
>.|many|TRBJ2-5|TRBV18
CASSPLIVGGGSGRQETQYF
TGTGCCAGCTCACCGCTCATCGTGGGGGGAGGAAGCGGGCGTCAAGAGACCCAGTACTTC
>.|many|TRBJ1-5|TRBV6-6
CASRGRENQPQHF
TGTGCCAGCAGAGGACGGGAGAATCAGCCCCAGCATTTT
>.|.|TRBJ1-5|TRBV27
CASSWTGRGNQPQHF
TGTGCCAGCAGTTGGACGGGTAGGGGCAATCAGCCCCAGCATTTT
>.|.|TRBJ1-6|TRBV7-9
CASSSGTNSPLHF
TGTGCCAGCAGCTCAGGGACTAATTCACCCCTCCACTTT
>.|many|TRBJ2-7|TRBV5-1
CASSLEQSSVPVEQYF
TGCGCCAGCAGCTTGGAACAGTCCAGCGTCCCCGTCGAGCAGTACTTC
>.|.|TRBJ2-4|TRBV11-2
CASSSSQKNIQYF
TGTGCCAGCAGCTCATCACAGAAAAACATTCAGTACTTC
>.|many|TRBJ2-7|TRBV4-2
CASSQDGTPTYEQYF
TGTGCCAGCAGCCAAGATGGGACACCAACCTACGAGCAGTACTTC
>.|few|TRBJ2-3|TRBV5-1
CASSGGRYTDTQYF
TGCGCCAGCAGTGGAGGGCGATACACAGATACGCAGTATTTT
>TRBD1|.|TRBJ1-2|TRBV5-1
CASSKQGSGYTF
TGCGCCAGCAGCAAACAGGGGTCTGGCTACACCTTC
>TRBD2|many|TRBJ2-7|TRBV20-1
CSARDFLAGEDDEQYF
TGCAGTGCTAGAGATTTCTTGGCGGGAGAGGATGACGAGCAGTACTTC
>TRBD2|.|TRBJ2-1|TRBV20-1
CSARLSGALGSNEQFF
TGCAGTGCTAGATTAAGCGGGGCCCTAGGTAGCAATGAGCAGTTCTTC
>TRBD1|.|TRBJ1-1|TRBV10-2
CASRVGQGVLDTEAFF
TGCGCCAGCAGGGTAGGACAGGGCGTATTGGACACTGAAGCTTTCTTT
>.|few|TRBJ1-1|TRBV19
CASRFREMNTEAFF
TGTGCCAGTAGGTTCAGGGAGATGAACACTGAAGCTTTCTTT
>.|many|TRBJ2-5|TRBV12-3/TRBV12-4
CASSSGLQETQYF
TGTGCCAGCAGTTCGGGGTTGCAAGAGACCCAGTACTTC
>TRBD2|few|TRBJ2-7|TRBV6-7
CASRWDSSGYYEQYF
TGTGCCAGCAGGTGGGATTCTAGCGGATACTACGAGCAGTACTTC
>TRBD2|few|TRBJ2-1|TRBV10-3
CAISESMATGTSGRGTNSYNEQFF
TGTGCCATCAGTGAGTCGATGGCAACCGGGACTAGCGGGAGAGGGACGAACTCCTACAATGAGCAGTTCTTC
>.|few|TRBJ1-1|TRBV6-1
CASTGDTDRKAFF
TGTGCCAGTACCGGGGATACCGACCGAAAAGCTTTCTTT
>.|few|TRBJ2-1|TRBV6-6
CASSYSRAEEQFF
TGTGCCAGCAGTTACTCGAGAGCGGAGGAGCAGTTCTTC
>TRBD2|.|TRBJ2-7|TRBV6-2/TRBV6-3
CASSYYASGSHEQYF
TGTGCCAGCAGTTATTACGCTAGCGGGAGCCACGAGCAGTACTTC
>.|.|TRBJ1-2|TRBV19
CASSIGSQATNGYTF
TGTGCCAGTAGTATAGGTTCTCAGGCTACGAATGGCTACACCTTC
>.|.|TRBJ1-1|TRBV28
CASRSGRMNTEAFF
TGTGCCAGCAGATCGGGACGAATGAACACTGAAGCTTTCTTT
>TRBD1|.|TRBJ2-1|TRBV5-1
CASYGRDRGTRFEQFF
TGCGCCAGCTATGGACGGGACAGGGGAACTCGCTTTGAGCAGTTCTTC
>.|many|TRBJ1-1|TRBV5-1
CASSSGVTEAFF
TGCGCCAGCAGCTCAGGGGTTACTGAAGCTTTCTTT
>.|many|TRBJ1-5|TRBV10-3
CAISEGLGETQPQHF
TGTGCCATCAGTGAAGGGTTAGGGGAGACTCAGCCCCAGCATTTT
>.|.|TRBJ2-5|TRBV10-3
CAINHGTQQETQYF
TGTGCCATCAACCACGGGACGCAACAAGAGACCCAGTACTTC